This T cell receptor (beta chain) originates from a study of T-cell memory formation after mild COVID-19 (dated by TCRdb to the early 2020s). Describing the broader study: TCR sequence clusters from the two donors were found to be largely donor specific. In a couple of donors, T-cell clones that expanded and contracted after mild COVID-19 were tracked by sequencing TCRalpha and TCRbeta repertoires over time. Two young, previously healthy adult volunteers, one female and one male, were included in the cohort.

The CDR3 contains 13 residues, cysteine and phenylalanine counted. Of all the DNA, just the CDR3 is kept, 39 bases in frame from base 1. As encoded in the germline V gene, CDR1 is SGHAT while CDR2 is FQNNGV. Trimming removed 0 bases from V and 8 bases from J, leaving 10 bases between the germline ends. The sequencing machine was an Illumina NovaSeq 6000. TCRalpha and TCRbeta cDNA libraries were constructed by 5'RACE with constant-segment primers, with sample barcodes and unique molecular identifiers being introduced. RNA was extracted from every sample with Trizol reagent. Amplification of the libraries took two PCR steps, and the second step added a second sample barcode plus Illumina TruSeq adapters. The libraries were sequenced on an Illumina NovaSeq using 2 x 150 bp paired-end reads. On the study's bioinformatics: The reads were demultiplexed and collapsed into UMI-guided consensus sequences using migec v1.2.7. Using mixcr v2.1.11, UMI consensuses were aligned to TRA and TRB V and J templates and then assembled into clonotypes. Clonotypes were classified as expanded or contracted when called significant by both edgeR and NoisET, with noise models trained on biological replicates. For edgeR calls, a false discovery rate-adjusted p below 0.01 and a log2 fold-change threshold of 1 were applied. PCA with hierarchical clustering of max-normalized trajectories of the 1000 most abundant clonotypes was used as exploratory dynamics analysis. Separately sequenced CD4+ and CD8+ repertoires were used to assign the CD4 or CD8 phenotype of responding clones. TCRdb passed the public sequencing reads through fastp at Q25 and MiXCR, retaining productive beta sequences. Each CDR3 protein appears once, grouped with its most common genes and DNA. The V and J calls reflect TCRdb's pipeline rather than the authors' work. The sample table shows hundreds of thousands of distinct CDR3 sequences, and about a sixth are seen once. The top ten clones comprise 20% to 25% of the sample.

Ficoll-Paque density gradient centrifugation was used to isolate PBMCs. Overall study results and their limits: Contracting CD4+ clones turned up mainly in the CM and EM memory subsets, whereas EMRA was where CD8+ clones were enriched. Some responding clones were detected in pre-infection memory, suggesting pre-existing cross-reactive memory T cells joined the SARS-CoV-2 response. From day 15 to 85, contracting clones showed balanced CD4/CD8 phenotypes, whereas a second wave of clones that expanded from day 15 to 37 leaned towards CD4+. Only two mild cases were covered in the study, and larger cohorts including severe cases with pre-infection samples were considered necessary. SARS-CoV-2 specificity of the second-wave clones peaking on day 37 was not confirmed.

Points on this clonotype: There is no known antigen for this receptor. The sample holds no much larger clone one base away, and base qualities are not on file.

Sample: PBMCs or a T cell subset sorted from them (not recorded which). This chain is built from TRBV11-2 and TRBJ1-2, with the identity of the D gene unclear. The TCR was taken from a man between 18 and 35 years old who had mild COVID-19 (a few samples of this study predate the infection). The sample titles of this study are shuffled in the database, so cell type and time point are left out; the donor was told from shared clones. CDR3 sequence: CASSLDPGVGYTF. The DNA sequence reads TGTGCCAGCAGCTTAGATCCGGGTGTCGGCTACACCTTC.